This passage covers 9 T cell receptor beta chains from one sample sequenced in a study of radiation and T cells in renal cell carcinoma (dated by TCRdb to the early 2020s). Receptors were amplified or captured by the immunoSEQ multiplex PCR assay. Drawn from immuneACCESS, this table holds only the in-frame rearrangements with V and J called that TCRdb kept. Clones are partly lost; checked studies trace under half to an unresolved V gene and leave the rest unexplained. The sample records approximately 150,000 clones, about 88% of which are singletons. Together, the top ten hold over 3.5% of the sample. The time point label of this sample denotes: baseline pretreatment blood. What the treatment or condition label conveys for this sample: 15 Gy SBRT to primary tumor, nephrectomy 4 weeks later. This sample comprised blood, obtained from a patient whose treatment included radiotherapy and nephrectomy. Source of these receptors: a woman between 70 and 85 years old with renal cell carcinoma.

V is TRBV30 and J is TRBJ1-2; the D is unclear. Germline assignment: CDR1 GTSNPN and CDR2 SVGIG (reference sequence). V was trimmed by 3 bases and J by 4 bases, leaving 18 bases between them. The CDR3 loop spans 15 amino acids. The CDR3 spells CAWRGKQLDFYGYTF. CDR3 DNA sequence: TGTGCCTGGAGGGGGAAACAGTTGGATTTCTATGGCTACACCTTC.

The genes are TRBV28 and TRBJ1-1; D is undetermined. Germline V gene lookup returns CDR1 MDHEN and CDR2 SYDVKM. Trimming took off 1 base at V and 5 bases at J, with 11 bases between the two ends. The CDR3 loop spans 14 amino acids. The CDR3 spells CASSLLNRETEAFF. In DNA form, the CDR3 reads TGTGCCAGCAGTTTATTAAACAGAGAAACTGAAGCTTTCTTT.

This clone was seen only a few times. The chain joins TRBV6-1 to TRBJ1-2; D might be TRBD1 (5 bases). This CDR3 has 15 residues. The germline V gene has CDR1 MNHNS and CDR2 SASEGT. Deletions cut 6 bases from V and 7 bases from J, with 21 bases between. In nucleotides, the CDR3 is TGTGCCAGCAGGGACTGGGACCGCCCTACCGGTGGCTACACCTTC. Translated: CASRDWDRPTGGYTF.

The DNA of the CDR3 is TGTGCCAGCAGCATATCGACTGGTAACTATGGCTACACCTTC. Protein product: CASSISTGNYGYTF. This chain uses TRBV9 with TRBJ1-2; D unresolved. CDR1 and CDR2 from the germline V gene are SGDLS and YYNGEE. V lost 4 bases and J lost 1, with 11 bases in between. The length of the CDR3 is 14 residues.

V gene TRBV30 combines with J gene TRBJ1-2; D is uncertain. The germline CDR1 and CDR2 sequences are GTSNPN and SVGIG (reference sequence). V was cut by 2 bases and J by 0 bases, with 13 bases left in between. CDR3 size: 15 residues. CDR3 coding DNA: TGTGCCTGGAGTAGGGAAGGCAGACCTAACTATGGCTACACCTTC. Amino acids: CAWSREGRPNYGYTF.

This clone came up a few times. The chain has TRBV21-1 and TRBJ1-1. TRBV21-1 is a listed pseudogene. CDR3 length: 13 amino acids. CDR3 residues: CASSKGTQFEAFF. In DNA, the CDR3 is TGTGCCAGCAGCAAAGGGACCCAGTTTGAAGCTTTCTTT.

The chain carries TRBV9 and TRBJ1-3, with 8 bases lining up with TRBD1. Per the germline V gene, CDR1 is SGDLS and CDR2 is YYNGEE. The CDR3 has 14 amino acids. J gave up 7 bases and V 4 bases, and 7 bases lay outside the gene matches. The CDR3 spells CASSSTGGRNTIYF. The CDR3 nucleotides read TGTGCCAGCAGCTCCACAGGGGGGAGGAACACCATATATTTT. Variable domain in full (rest from reference TRBV9 and TRBJ1-3): DSGVTQTPKHLITATGQRVTLRCSPRSGDLSVYWYQQSLDQGLQFLIQYYNGEERAKGNILERFSAQQFPDLHSELNLSSLELGDSALYFCASSSTGGRNTIYFGEGSWLTVV.

The chain is built from TRBV18 and TRBJ1-5, with TRBD1 matching over 7 bases. Losses at the gene ends were 3 bases for V and 6 bases for J; bases not matched to a gene: 5. Germline V CDR1 and CDR2: KGHSH, LQKENI. The CDR3 consists of 14 residues. The CDR3 sequence is CASSPGQGGQPQHF. The CDR3 nucleotides read TGTGCCAGCTCACCGGGGCAGGGGGGTCAGCCCCAGCATTTT. Combining the CDR3 with reference TRBV18 and TRBJ1-5 gives the whole variable domain NAGVMQNPRHLVRRRGQEARLRCSPMKGHSHVYWYRQLPEEGLKFMVYLQKENIIDESGMPKERFSAEFPKEGPSILRIQQVVRGDSAAYFCASSPGQGGQPQHFGDGTRLSIL.

The J gene is TRBJ1-2, the V gene TRBV28; D is unresolved. Germline V lookup: CDR1 MDHEN, CDR2 SYDVKM. The CDR3 extends over 14 amino acids. The V end lost 5 bases, the J end lost 1 base, and 11 bases lay between the germline ends. The CDR3 region is CASSPPQINYGYTF. The CDR3 DNA is TGTGCCAGCAGTCCCCCCCAGATTAACTATGGCTACACCTTC.